This T cell receptor (beta chain) was sequenced during a study of PD-1 blockade in classical Hodgkin lymphoma (dated by TCRdb to between 2020 and 2021). For context, the study as a whole: Nivolumab dosing was 3 mg/kg intravenously every 2 weeks, continuing until either disease progression or unacceptable toxicity. The study used TCR beta sequencing and CyTOF to define a peripheral blood immune signature of response to PD-1 blockade in classical Hodgkin lymphoma. What the research found in general, with its limitations: Baseline TCR diversity was reported to be lower in newly diagnosed patients than in healthy donors and to be lower still in relapsed/refractory patients. The study was restricted to a single clinical trial cohort, and the causes of repertoire differences, possibly disease activity or prior therapy, were left undefined. Patients starting nivolumab less than 1 year after ASCT had lower diversity and were excluded from later analyses to avoid confounding by immune reconstitution. By C4D1, a significant rise was seen in CD4+ TCR diversity but not in CD8+ TCR diversity (p=0.0027 vs p=0.16), and the rise was most apparent among complete responders (p=0.02). Among trial patients, those achieving complete response had baseline diversity similar to that of newly diagnosed patients, while diversity was significantly lower in partial responders and progressors.

The Qiagen DNeasy kit was used to extract genomic DNA from unsorted PBMCs and from the negatively selected CD4+ and CD8+ fractions. Using primers that anneal to V and J segments, immunoSEQ multiplex PCR amplified the TCR beta CDR3 regions. A synthetic immune receptor repertoire was used to minimize amplification bias, and any residual bias was removed computationally once sequencing was done. In the original analysis: Custom Python scripts were used to quantify repertoire diversity as the Shannon entropy index. Unsorted, CD4+ and CD8+ repertoires were analyzed separately, except in combined analyses where CD4+ and CD8+ sequences were merged in silico. Clonal expansion was defined as a frequency increase of at least 2-fold after treatment compared with C1D1, and clones undetected at baseline were assigned a pseudocount of 0.5. Singleton clones were defined as clones with 0 or 1 copy at C1D1, and non-singleton clones were defined as clones with 2 or more copies. Clones expanded in unsorted samples were annotated as CD4+, CD8+ or unknown by matching protein sequences in sorted samples from the same patient. Wilcoxon tests on paired samples were used to test changes in diversity from C1D1 to C4D1. In its TCRdb copy, this immuneACCESS table keeps in-frame sequences only and misses some clones. Where compared with another copy, unresolved V genes explain less than half of these, and the others have no known cause. V, J and clone size reflect that table, while D and trimming were determined from the DNA. The sample records about 11,000 clones, about 75% of which are singletons. The ten largest account for about 37% of the sample.

Read against the paper, the sample's time point label means: cycle 1 day 1 (C1D1), immediately before nivolumab initiation. All trial patients had relapsed after autologous stem cell transplantation, with cohorts A, B and C differing in prior brentuximab vedotin exposure. The trial cohort was composed of around 60 patients with relapsed/refractory classical Hodgkin lymphoma, for whom complete response, partial response or progressive disease was recorded as best overall response. Trial patients were treated with single-agent nivolumab in the multi-cohort phase II CheckMate 205 trial. An independent review committee assessed best overall response by applying the 2007 International Working Group response criteria. Trial PBMCs were collected just before the start of nivolumab (C1D1) and during therapy at cycle 2 day 1 and cycle 4 day 1. Peripheral blood was collected in 8 mL Vacutainer Cell Preparation Tubes, from which PBMCs were isolated by centrifugation and then cryopreserved.

Relative to germline, V is 1 base shorter and J is 3 bases shorter, with 7 bases between their ends. CDR1 and CDR2 (ENHRY, SYGVKD) derive from the germline V gene. Its CDR3 holds 14 amino acids, cysteine through phenylalanine. CDR3 DNA is the only sequence kept; it has 42 bases, read in frame from the first base. This clone was picked up a small number of times. Its antigen remains unidentified. No base quality values were provided; no much bigger clone lies one nucleotide off. The clonotype comes from a human donor with classical Hodgkin lymphoma. The sample here was peripheral blood mononuclear cells (PBMCs), taken at baseline. The sequence links TRBV10-3 to TRBJ1-5, with no confidently assigned D gene. Here the CDR3 is given as CAISELGDNQPQHF. DNA sequence: TGTGCCATCAGTGAGTTAGGCGACAATCAGCCCCAGCATTTT.